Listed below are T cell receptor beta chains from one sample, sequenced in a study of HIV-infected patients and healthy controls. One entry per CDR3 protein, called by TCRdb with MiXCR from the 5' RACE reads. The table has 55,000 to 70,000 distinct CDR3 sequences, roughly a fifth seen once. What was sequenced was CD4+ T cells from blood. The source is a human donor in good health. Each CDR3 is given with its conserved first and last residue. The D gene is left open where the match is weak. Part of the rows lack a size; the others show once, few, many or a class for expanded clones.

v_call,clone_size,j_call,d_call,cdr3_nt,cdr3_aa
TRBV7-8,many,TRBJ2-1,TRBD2,TGTGCCAGCAGCTTTGCCCAACTAGCGGGAGTGAGGAATGAGCAGTTCTTC,CASSFAQLAGVRNEQFF
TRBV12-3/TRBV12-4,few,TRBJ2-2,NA,TGTGCCAGCAGTTTGGTTGGCGGGGAGCTGTTTTTT,CASSLVGGELFF
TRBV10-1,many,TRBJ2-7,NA,TGCGCCAGCAGTGAGTCCGGCTACGAGCAGTACTTC,CASSESGYEQYF
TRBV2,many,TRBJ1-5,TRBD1,TGTGCCAGCAGGGCGACAGGGGTAGACAGCAATCAGCCCCAGCATTTT,CASRATGVDSNQPQHF
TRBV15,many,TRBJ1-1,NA,TGTGCCACCAGCAGAGAGGCGGGGACCATGAACACTGAAGCTTTCTTT,CATSREAGTMNTEAFF
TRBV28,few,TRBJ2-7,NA,TGTGCCAGCAGTTTCAGGGGGGGCTACGAGCAGTACTTC,CASSFRGGYEQYF
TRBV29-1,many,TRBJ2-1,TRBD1,TGCAGCGTTGAACGGGACAGGGGGCGCGGGGAGCAGTTCTTC,CSVERDRGRGEQFF
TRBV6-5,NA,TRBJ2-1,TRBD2,TGTGCCAGCAGTTACGCGTCCGGGAGGGGCGGGGTAACGTTCTTC,CASSYASGRGGVTFF
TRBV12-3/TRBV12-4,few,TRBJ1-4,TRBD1,TGTGCCAGCAGTTTGGGGACAGCTGCAACTAATGAAAAACTGTTTTTT,CASSLGTAATNEKLFF
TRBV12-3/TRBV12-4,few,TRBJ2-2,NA,TGTGCCAGCAGTAGGAGGGAGGCCGGGGAGCTGTTTTTT,CASSRREAGELFF
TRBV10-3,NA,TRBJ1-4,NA,TGTGCCATCAGTGAGGGCGGAATCATGTTTTTT,CAISEGGIMFF
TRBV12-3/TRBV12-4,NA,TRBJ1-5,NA,TGTGCCAGCAGTTTAAGACACCTAAATCAGCCCCAGCATTTT,CASSLRHLNQPQHF
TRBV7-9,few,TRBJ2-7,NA,TGTGCCAGCAGCTTTCAACAGGTCTACGAGCAGTACTTC,CASSFQQVYEQYF
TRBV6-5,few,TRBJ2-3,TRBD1,TGTGCCACCAAAAGGGGACAGAGCACAGATACGCAGTATTTT,CATKRGQSTDTQYF
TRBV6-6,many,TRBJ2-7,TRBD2,TGTGCCAGCAGATTAATAGCGGGAGAAGACGAGCAGTACTTC,CASRLIAGEDEQYF
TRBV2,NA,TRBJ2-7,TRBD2,TGTGCCAGCAGTCGAGTTAGCGGGAGTTACGAGCAGTACTTC,CASSRVSGSYEQYF
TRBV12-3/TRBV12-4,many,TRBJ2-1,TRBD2,TGTGCCACCCAAGGACTAGCGGGAGCAATATCCGAAAGCTCCTACAATGAGCAGTTCTTC,CATQGLAGAISESSYNEQFF
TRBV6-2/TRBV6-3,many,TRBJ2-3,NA,TGTGCCAGCAGTGACTGGGGATCATCTAGCACAGATACGCAGTATTTT,CASSDWGSSSTDTQYF
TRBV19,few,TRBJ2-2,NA,TGTGCCAGTAGCGAAAACTCGGGGACTTTGAACACCGGGGAGCTGTTTTTT,CASSENSGTLNTGELFF
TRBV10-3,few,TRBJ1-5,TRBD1,TGTGCCATCAGCCTACAGGGGACGGACCAGCCCCAGCATTTT,CAISLQGTDQPQHF
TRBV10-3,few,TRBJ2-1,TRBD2,TGTGCCATCAATCAACTAGCGGACAATGAGCAGTTCTTC,CAINQLADNEQFF
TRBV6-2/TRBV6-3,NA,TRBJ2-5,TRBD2,TGTGCCAGCAGTTACTCGATCCGACTAGCGGGAGCACAAGAGACCCAGTACTTC,CASSYSIRLAGAQETQYF
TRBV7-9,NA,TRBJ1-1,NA,TGTGCCAGCAGCCCTTACAGGGTATCGATGAACACTGAAGCTTTCTTT,CASSPYRVSMNTEAFF
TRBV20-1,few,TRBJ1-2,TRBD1,TGCAGTGTCCCGGACAGGGCGGTCGCCTATGGCTACACCTTC,CSVPDRAVAYGYTF
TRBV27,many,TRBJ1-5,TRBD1,TGTGCCAGCAGCTGGACAGGGCCCCAGCATTTT,CASSWTGPQHF
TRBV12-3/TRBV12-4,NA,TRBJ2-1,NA,TGTGCCAGCACCCCGGTCCCTTCTCTGGAATACAATGAGCAGTTCTTC,CASTPVPSLEYNEQFF
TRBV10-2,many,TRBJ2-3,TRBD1,TGCGCCAGCAGGGGACAGGGTAGCACAGATACGCAGTATTTT,CASRGQGSTDTQYF